This T cell receptor (beta chain) was observed in a study of siplizumab effects on memory and regulatory T cells. Study-level points and caveats: An assignable naive or memory phenotype was lacking in roughly 75-96% of proliferating CD4+ or CD8+ clones. With siplizumab, mappable alloreactive CD4+ clones averaged roughly 65% Treg-derived, versus less than 35% in controls. Naive T cells, seemingly more diverse than memory cells, seemed major alloresponse contributors. Unstimulated subsets were the mapping target of only a minor fraction of alloreactive clones.

Details on this clone: The target antigen is unknown.

The CDR3 runs to 16 residues. Per germline, CDR1 SGHTA and CDR2 FQGTGA. The V gene lost 0 bases and the J gene lost 3 bases, with 14 bases spanning the gap. The assay was immunoSEQ multiplex PCR, and TCRdb's table has in-frame clones only and misses some. Of fewer than 110,000 clones in the sample, roughly 91% were seen once. This chain links TRBV7-3 with TRBJ1-1; D possibly corresponds to TRBD1 (5 bases). The sequence derives from a human donor in good health. The sequenced material came from non-Treg CD4+ T cells sorted from blood. The CDR3 region is CASSLTSGGLHTEAFF. The CDR3, as DNA: TGTGCCAGCAGCTTAACGTCCGGGGGGTTGCACACTGAAGCTTTCTTT.